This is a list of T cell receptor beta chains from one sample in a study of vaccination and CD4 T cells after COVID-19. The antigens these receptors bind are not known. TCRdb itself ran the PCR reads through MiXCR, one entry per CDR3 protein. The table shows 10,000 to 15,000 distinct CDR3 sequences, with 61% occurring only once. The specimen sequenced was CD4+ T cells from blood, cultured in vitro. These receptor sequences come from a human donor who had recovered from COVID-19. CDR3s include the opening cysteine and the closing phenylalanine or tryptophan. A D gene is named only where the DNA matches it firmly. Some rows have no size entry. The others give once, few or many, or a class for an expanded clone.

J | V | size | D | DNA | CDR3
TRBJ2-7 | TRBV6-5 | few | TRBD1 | TGTGCCAGCAGTTACTCCTGGACAGGCTCCTACGAGCAGTACTTC | CASSYSWTGSYEQYF
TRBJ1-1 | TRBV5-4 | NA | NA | TGTGCCAGCAGCTTTTTTCGATCAGGCAGGGGGAACACTGAAGCTTTCTTT | CASSFFRSGRGNTEAFF
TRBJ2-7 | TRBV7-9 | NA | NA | TGTGCCAGCAGCTGGGACGGACGATTCTACGAGCAGTACTTC | CASSWDGRFYEQYF
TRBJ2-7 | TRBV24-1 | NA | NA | TGTGCCACCAGTGATCACAGGGTTCCGCCGTACGAGCAGTACTTC | CATSDHRVPPYEQYF
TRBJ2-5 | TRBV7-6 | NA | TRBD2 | TGTGCCAGCAGCCCTACTAGCGACCAAGAGACCCAGTACTTC | CASSPTSDQETQYF
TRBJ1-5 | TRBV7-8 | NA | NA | TGTGCCAGCAGCTTAACCAATCGGGACGGGGGCAATCAGCCCCAGCATTTT | CASSLTNRDGGNQPQHF
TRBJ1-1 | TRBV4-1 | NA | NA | TGCGCCAGCAGCCAACACCCCCTGACAGTCTCGGGCACTGAAGCTTTCTTT | CASSQHPLTVSGTEAFF
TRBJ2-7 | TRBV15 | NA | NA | TGTGCCACCAGCAGTTTGGGCTACGAGCAGTACTTC | CATSSLGYEQYF
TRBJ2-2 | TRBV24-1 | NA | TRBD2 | TGTGCCACCAGTGATTCTGGGACTAGCGTGACCGGGGAGCTGTTTTTT | CATSDSGTSVTGELFF
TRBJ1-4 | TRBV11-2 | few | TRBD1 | TGTGCCAGCAGCTGGGACAGGGTGAATGAAAAACTGTTTTTT | CASSWDRVNEKLFF
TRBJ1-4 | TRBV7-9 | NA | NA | TGTGCCAGCAAGAACCACAGGGACCTCAATGAAAAACTGTTTTTT | CASKNHRDLNEKLFF
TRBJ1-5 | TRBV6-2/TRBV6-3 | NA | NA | NA | CASSFLAGQLSAEF
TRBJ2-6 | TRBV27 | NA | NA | TGTGCCAGCAGTTCAAGGTTATCTGGGGCCAACGTCCTGACTTTC | CASSSRLSGANVLTF
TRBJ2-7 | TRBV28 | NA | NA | TGTGCCAGCAGTCCCCGGACTACTATCGAGCAGTACTTC | CASSPRTTIEQYF
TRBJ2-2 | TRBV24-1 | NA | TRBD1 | TGTGCCACCAGGACCGGGACAGGGTTGTTCGGCGGGGAGCTGTTTTTT | CATRTGTGLFGGELFF
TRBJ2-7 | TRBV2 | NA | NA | TGTGCCAGCAATAAGGACGGCTACGAGCAGTACTTC | CASNKDGYEQYF
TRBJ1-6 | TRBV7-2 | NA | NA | TGTGCCAGCAGCTTACGGGTAGGGGGGGGAACACCCCTCCACTTT | CASSLRVGGGTPLHF
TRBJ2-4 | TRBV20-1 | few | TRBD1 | TGCAGTGCCCAGACAGGGGCGGGGAGCAAAAACATTCAGTACTTC | CSAQTGAGSKNIQYF
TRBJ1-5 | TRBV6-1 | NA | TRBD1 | TGTGCCAGCAGACCACAGGGGTCTGCGAATCAGCCCCAGCATTTT | CASRPQGSANQPQHF
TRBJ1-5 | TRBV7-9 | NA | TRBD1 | TGTGCCAGCAGCCGATCTACAGTACAGGGGATCAATCAGCCCCAGCATTTT | CASSRSTVQGINQPQHF
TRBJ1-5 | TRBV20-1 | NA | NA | TGCAGTGCTAAGAAGGGTAGCAATCAGCCCCAGCATTTT | CSAKKGSNQPQHF
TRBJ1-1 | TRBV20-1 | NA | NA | TGCAGTGCTAGAGTTAGGGCCTCCGGCCCGAACACTGAAGCTTTCTTT | CSARVRASGPNTEAFF
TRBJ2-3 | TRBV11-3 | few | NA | TGTGCCAGTAGAATCGCAGATACGCAGTATTTT | CASRIADTQYF
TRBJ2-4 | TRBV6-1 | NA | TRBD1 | TGTGCCAGCAGCGGATACGGGACAGGGAAAAACATTCAGTACTTC | CASSGYGTGKNIQYF
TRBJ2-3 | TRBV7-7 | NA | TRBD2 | TGTGCTAGCAGCTTAACAGCGGGAGGGCCAGATACGCAGTATTTT | CASSLTAGGPDTQYF
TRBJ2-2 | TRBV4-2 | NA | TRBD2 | TGTGCCAGCAGCCAAGAACCGGGCGGGGGGACGGGAACCGGGGAGCTGTTTTTT | CASSQEPGGGTGTGELFF
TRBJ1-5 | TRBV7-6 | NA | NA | TGTGCCAGCAGCTTAGTGGGGCAGCCCCAGCATTTT | CASSLVGQPQHF
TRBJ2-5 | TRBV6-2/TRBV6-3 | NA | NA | TGTGCCAGCAGTTACTCGAACCTGAAAGAGACCCAGTACTTC | CASSYSNLKETQYF
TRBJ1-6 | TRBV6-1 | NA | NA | TGTGCCAGCAGGACCGGCTCGGGCTCAAGCTCCTATAATTCACCCCTCCACTTT | CASRTGSGSSSYNSPLHF
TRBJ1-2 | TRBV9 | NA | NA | TGTGCCAGCAGCGCGTCCGACAGGCCGGACTATGGCTACACCTTC | CASSASDRPDYGYTF
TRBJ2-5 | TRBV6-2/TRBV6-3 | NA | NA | TGTGCCAGCACTAACGGAGAGACCCAGTACTTC | CASTNGETQYF
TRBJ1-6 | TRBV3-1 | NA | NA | TGTGCCAGCAGCCATGGTAGGGATTCACCCCTCCACTTT | CASSHGRDSPLHF
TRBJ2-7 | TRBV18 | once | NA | TGTGCCAGCTCACCCTTAGGAGGGGAGTCCTACGAGCAGTACTTC | CASSPLGGESYEQYF
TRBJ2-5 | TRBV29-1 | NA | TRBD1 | TGCAGCGCCGGTCTCGACAGGGGTGCGAAGACCCAGTACTTC | CSAGLDRGAKTQYF
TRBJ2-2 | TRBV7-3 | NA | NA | TGTGCCAGCAGGCTAGCAGGGGCGAACACCGGGGAGCTGTTTTTT | CASRLAGANTGELFF
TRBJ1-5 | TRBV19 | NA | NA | TGTGCCAGTAGTATAGGTCAGGGCCGCAATCAGCCCCAGCATTTT | CASSIGQGRNQPQHF
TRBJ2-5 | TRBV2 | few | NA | TGTGCCAGCAGCGCCGGACCCACGGAGACCCAGTACTTC | CASSAGPTETQYF
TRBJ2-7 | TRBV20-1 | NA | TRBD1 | TGCAGCGTACCGGGACAGGGGATTGGGGCCTACGAGCAGTACTTC | CSVPGQGIGAYEQYF
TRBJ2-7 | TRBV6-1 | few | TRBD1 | TGTGCCAGCAGGGCTCCGGGACAGACCTACGAGCAGTACTTC | CASRAPGQTYEQYF
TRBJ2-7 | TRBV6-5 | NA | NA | TGTGCCAGCAGTTCAGACACGTACGAGCAGTACTTC | CASSSDTYEQYF